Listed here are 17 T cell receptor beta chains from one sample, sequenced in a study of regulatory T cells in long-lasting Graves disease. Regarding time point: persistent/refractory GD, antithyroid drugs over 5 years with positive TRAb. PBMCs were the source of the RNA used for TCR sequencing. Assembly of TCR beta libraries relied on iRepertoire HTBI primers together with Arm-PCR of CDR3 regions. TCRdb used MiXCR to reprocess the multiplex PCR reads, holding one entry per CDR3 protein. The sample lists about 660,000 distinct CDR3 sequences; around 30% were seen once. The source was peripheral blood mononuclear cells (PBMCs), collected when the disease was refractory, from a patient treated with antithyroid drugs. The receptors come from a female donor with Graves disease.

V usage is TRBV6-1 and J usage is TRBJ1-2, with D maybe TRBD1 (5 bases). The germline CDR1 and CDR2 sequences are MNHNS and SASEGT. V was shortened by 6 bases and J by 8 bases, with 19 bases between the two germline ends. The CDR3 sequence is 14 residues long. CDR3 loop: CASSRGRGTGGYTF. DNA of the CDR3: TGTGCCAGCAGCCGCGGGAGGGGTACGGGGGGCTACACCTTC.

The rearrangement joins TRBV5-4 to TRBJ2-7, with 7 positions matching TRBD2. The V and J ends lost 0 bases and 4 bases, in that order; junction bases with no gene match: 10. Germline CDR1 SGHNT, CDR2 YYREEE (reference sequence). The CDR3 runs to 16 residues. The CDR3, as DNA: TGTGCCAGCAGCTTGGCGGGGGGACGGAAGACTTACGAGCAGTACTTC. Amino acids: CASSLAGGRKTYEQYF.

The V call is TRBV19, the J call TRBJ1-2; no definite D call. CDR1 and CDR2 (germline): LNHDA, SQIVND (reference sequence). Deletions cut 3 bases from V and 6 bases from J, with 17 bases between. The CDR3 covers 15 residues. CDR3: CASSIENPDYDGYTF. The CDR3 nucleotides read TGTGCCAGTAGTATCGAGAACCCCGACTATGATGGCTACACCTTC.

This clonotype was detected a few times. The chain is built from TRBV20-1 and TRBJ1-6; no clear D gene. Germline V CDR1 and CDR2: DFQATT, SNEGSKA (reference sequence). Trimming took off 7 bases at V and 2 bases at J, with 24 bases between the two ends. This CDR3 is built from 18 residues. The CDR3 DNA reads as TGCAGTGTTAGTACTATGAAACCGCAGCGAACCTATAATTCACCCCTCCACTTT. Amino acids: CSVSTMKPQRTYNSPLHF.

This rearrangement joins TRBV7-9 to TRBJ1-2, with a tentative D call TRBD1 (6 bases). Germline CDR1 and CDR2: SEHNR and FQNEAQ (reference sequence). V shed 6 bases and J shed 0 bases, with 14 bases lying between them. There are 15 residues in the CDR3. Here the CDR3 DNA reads TGTGCCAGCAGATTACTCGGACAGTCTAACTATGGCTACACCTTC. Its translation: CASRLLGQSNYGYTF.

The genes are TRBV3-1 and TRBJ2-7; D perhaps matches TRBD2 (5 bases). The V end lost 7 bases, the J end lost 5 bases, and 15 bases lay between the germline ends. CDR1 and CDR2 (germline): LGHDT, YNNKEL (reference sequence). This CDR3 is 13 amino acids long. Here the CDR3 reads CASTGESVHEQYF. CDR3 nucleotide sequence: TGTGCCAGCACCGGGGAGTCGGTCCACGAGCAGTACTTC.

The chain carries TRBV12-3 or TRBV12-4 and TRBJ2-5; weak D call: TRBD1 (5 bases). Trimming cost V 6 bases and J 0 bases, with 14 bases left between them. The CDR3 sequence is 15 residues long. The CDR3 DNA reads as TGTGCCAGCAGAACAGGTCGATCGTACCAAGAGACCCAGTACTTC. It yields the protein CASRTGRSYQETQYF.

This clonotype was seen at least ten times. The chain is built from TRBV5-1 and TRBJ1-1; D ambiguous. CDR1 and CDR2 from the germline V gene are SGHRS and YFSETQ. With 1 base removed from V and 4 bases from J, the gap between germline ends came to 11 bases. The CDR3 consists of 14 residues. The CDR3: CASSLYVGGTEAFF. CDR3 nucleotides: TGCGCCAGCAGCTTGTATGTGGGTGGCACTGAAGCTTTCTTT.

The CDR3 DNA follows: TGCGCCAGCAGTCTGGGACAGGTGATTGGGGAGCAGTACTTC. It codes for CASSLGQVIGEQYF. The chain is built from TRBV5-1 and TRBJ2-7; TRBD1 aligns across 8 bases. In germline, CDR1 is SGHRS, CDR2 YFSETQ. The CDR3 sequence is 14 residues long. Unmatched junction bases numbered 11, after V lost 5 bases and J lost 7 bases.

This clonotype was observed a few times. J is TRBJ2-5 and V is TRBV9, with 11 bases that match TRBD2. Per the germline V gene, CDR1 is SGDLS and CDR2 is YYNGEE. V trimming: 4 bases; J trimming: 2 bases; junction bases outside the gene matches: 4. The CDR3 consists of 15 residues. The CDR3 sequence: CASSTLAGGQETQYF. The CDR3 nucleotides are TGTGCCAGCAGCACCCTAGCGGGGGGACAAGAGACCCAGTACTTC. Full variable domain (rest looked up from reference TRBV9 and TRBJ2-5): DSGVTQTPKHLITATGQRVTLRCSPRSGDLSVYWYQQSLDQGLQFLIQYYNGEERAKGNILERFSAQQFPDLHSELNLSSLELGDSALYFCASSTLAGGQETQYFGPGTRLLVL.

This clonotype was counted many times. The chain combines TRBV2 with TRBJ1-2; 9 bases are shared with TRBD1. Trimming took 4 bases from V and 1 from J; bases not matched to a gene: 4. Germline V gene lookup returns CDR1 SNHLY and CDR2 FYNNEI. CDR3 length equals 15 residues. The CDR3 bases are TGTGCCAGCAGTGGGGGGGGACAGGGTAACTATGGCTACACCTTC. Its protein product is CASSGGGQGNYGYTF.

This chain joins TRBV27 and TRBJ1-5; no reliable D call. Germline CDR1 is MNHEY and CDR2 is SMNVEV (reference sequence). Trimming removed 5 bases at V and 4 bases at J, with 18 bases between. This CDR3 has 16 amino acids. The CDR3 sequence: CASSPNIIRNNQPQHF. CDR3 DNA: TGTGCCAGCAGTCCAAATATTATCCGCAATAATCAGCCCCAGCATTTT.

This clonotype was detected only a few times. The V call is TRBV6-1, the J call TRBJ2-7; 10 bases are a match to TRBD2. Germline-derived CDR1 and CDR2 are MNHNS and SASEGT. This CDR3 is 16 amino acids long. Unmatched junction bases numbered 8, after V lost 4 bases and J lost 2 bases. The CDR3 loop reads CASSVATSGSPYEQYF. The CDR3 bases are TGTGCCAGCAGTGTCGCGACTAGCGGGTCCCCCTACGAGCAGTACTTC.

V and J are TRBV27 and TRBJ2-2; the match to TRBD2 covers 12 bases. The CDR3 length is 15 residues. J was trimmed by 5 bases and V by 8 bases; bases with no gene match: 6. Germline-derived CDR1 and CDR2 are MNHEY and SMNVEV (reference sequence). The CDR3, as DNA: TGTGCCAGCGGGAACCTAGCGGGAGGGACCGGGGAGCTGTTTTTT. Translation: CASGNLAGGTGELFF.

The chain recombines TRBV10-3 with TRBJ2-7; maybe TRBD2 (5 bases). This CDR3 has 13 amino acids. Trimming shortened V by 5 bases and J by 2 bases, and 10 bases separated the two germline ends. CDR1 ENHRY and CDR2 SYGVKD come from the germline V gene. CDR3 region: CAISNGDPYEQYF. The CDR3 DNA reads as TGTGCCATCAGTAACGGGGATCCCTACGAGCAGTACTTC.

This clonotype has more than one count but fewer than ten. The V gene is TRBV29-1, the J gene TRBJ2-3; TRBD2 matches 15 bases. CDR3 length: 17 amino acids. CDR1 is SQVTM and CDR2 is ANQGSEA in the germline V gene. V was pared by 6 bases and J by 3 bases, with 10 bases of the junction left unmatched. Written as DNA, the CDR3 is TGCAGCGTCTCAGGGGGACTAGCGGGAGGCGAAACAGATACGCAGTATTTT. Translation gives CSVSGGLAGGETDTQYF.

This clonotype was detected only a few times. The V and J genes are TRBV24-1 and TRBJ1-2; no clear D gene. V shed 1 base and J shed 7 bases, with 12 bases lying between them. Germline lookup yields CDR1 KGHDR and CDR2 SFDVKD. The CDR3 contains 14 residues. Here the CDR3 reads CATSDFGLPGGYTF. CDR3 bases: TGTGCCACCAGTGATTTCGGCCTCCCGGGTGGCTACACCTTC.